This is a list of T cell receptor beta chains from one sample in a study of cytomegalovirus exposure and HLA in healthy donors. Measured with immunoSEQ multiplex PCR; TCRdb has only the in-frame clones, and not every one. In the table there are 89,000 or so clones, 75% to 85% of which are singletons. The sample taken for sequencing was PBMCs. These receptors originate from a man between 18 and 29 years old in good health and CMV-seropositive. Each CDR3 is given with its conserved first and last residue. The D gene is left open where the match is weak. Rows give clone size only sometimes, using once, few, many, or a class for an expanded clone.

d_call	v_call	j_call	clone_size	cdr3_aa	cdr3_nt
-	TRBV29-1	TRBJ1-1	few	CSIRHGGATEAFF	TGCAGCATACGACATGGCGGGGCCACTGAAGCTTTCTTT
-	TRBV5-6	TRBJ2-7	-	CASSLSAVYEQYF	TGTGCCAGCAGCCTAAGTGCCGTTTACGAGCAGTACTTC
TRBD1	TRBV5-4	TRBJ2-7	-	CASSQGGQVIF	TGTGCCAGCAGCCAGGGCGGACAGGTTATCTTC
-	TRBV7-8	TRBJ2-7	-	CASSLGRAGSYEQYF	TGTGCCAGCAGCCTAGGACGCGCGGGCTCCTACGAGCAGTACTTC
TRBD1	TRBV27	TRBJ2-7	once	CASSYKGTGTSYEQYF	TGTGCCAGCAGTTATAAGGGGACAGGGACCTCCTACGAGCAGTACTTC
TRBD2	TRBV7-8	TRBJ2-5	-	CASSLGRRLAGTQETQYF	TGTGCCAGCAGCTTAGGGAGGAGACTAGCGGGTACCCAAGAGACCCAGTACTTC
-	TRBV2	TRBJ1-1	-	CASSEEGYEAFF	TGTGCCAGCAGTGAAGAGGGGTACGAAGCTTTCTTT
TRBD1	TRBV7-9	TRBJ2-3	-	CASSPDRGGADTQYF	TGTGCCAGCAGCCCCGACAGGGGGGGCGCAGATACGCAGTATTTT
-	TRBV28	TRBJ1-2	few	CASSLAPNYGYTF	TGTGCCAGCAGTTTGGCCCCTAACTATGGCTACACCTTC
-	TRBV6-5	TRBJ1-4	-	CASSYSGRGWEKLFF	TGTGCCAGCAGTTACTCTGGCAGGGGATGGGAAAAACTGTTTTTT
-	TRBV2	TRBJ2-1	-	CASSDGQGQSYRSYNEQFF	TGTGCCAGCAGTGACGGGCAGGGTCAATCTTATAGGTCCTACAATGAGCAGTTCTTC
-	TRBV6-5	TRBJ2-7	-	CASSYSTGDYEQYF	TGTGCCAGCAGTTACTCGACAGGAGACTACGAGCAGTACTTC
-	TRBV6-1	TRBJ1-5	-	CASSERSADPNQPQHF	TGTGCCAGCAGTGAAAGGAGCGCTGACCCCAATCAGCCCCAGCATTTT
-	TRBV7-8	TRBJ2-5	-	CASSLDSLLTGPRQTQYF	TGTGCCAGCAGCTTAGATAGCTTACTTACAGGCCCCCGACAGACCCAGTACTTC
-	TRBV10-1	TRBJ2-3	few	CASTGGSDTQYF	TGCGCCAGCACCGGAGGGTCAGATACGCAGTATTTT
TRBD2	TRBV11-2	TRBJ2-7	-	CASSLAGGEQYF	TGTGCCAGCAGCTTAGCGGGGGGAGAGCAGTACTTC
-	TRBV7-2	TRBJ2-5	-	CASSPGNQETQYF	TGTGCCAGCAGCCCCGGGAACCAAGAGACCCAGTACTTC
TRBD2	TRBV10-2	TRBJ2-7	-	CASSLGAGTAYEQYF	TGCGCCAGCAGCCTCGGAGCGGGGACGGCCTACGAGCAGTACTTC
TRBD1	TRBV10-1	TRBJ2-7	-	CASSVGQGGEQYF	TGCGCCAGCAGTGTAGGACAGGGGGGCGAGCAGTACTTC
-	TRBV28	TRBJ1-1	-	CASSFLGGFTLNTEAFF	TGTGCCAGCAGCTTCCTGGGAGGGTTTACCCTGAACACTGAAGCTTTCTTT
-	TRBV28	TRBJ2-4	-	CASSSTDIKKGSKNIQYF	TGTGCCAGCAGTTCAACGGACATTAAGAAGGGTTCCAAAAACATTCAGTACTTC
TRBD1	TRBV7-9	TRBJ2-7	few	CASSGFFGQGVLEQYF	TGTGCCAGCAGCGGCTTTTTCGGACAGGGGGTCCTCGAGCAGTACTTC
TRBD2	TRBV2	TRBJ2-3	-	CAGTGTSGGGSTDTQYF	TGTGCCGGGACCGGGACTAGCGGGGGGGGTAGCACAGATACGCAGTATTTT
-	TRBV5-4	TRBJ1-1	-	CASSSVLSEAFF	TGTGCCAGCAGCTCTGTCCTCAGTGAAGCTTTCTTT
-	TRBV28	TRBJ2-7	-	CASSPPPLSYEQYF	TGTGCCAGCAGTCCTCCCCCACTCTCCTACGAGCAGTACTTC
TRBD2	TRBV4-1	TRBJ2-3	-	CASSQGASGRTDTQYF	TGCGCCAGCAGCCAAGGGGCTAGCGGACGCACAGATACGCAGTATTTT
-	TRBV7-6	TRBJ1-4	-	CASSKITGFQANEKLFF	TGTGCCAGCAGCAAGATAACAGGGTTTCAAGCTAATGAAAAACTGTTTTTT
-	TRBV19	TRBJ1-1	-	CASSIGEEDTEAFF	TGTGCCAGTAGTATTGGAGAGGAAGACACTGAAGCTTTCTTT
-	TRBV6-5	TRBJ2-5	-	CASSYLPSQEAQYF	TGTGCCAGCAGTTACCTACCCTCCCAAGAGGCCCAGTACTTC
-	TRBV5-1	TRBJ2-7	-	CASSLELLYEQYF	TGCGCCAGCAGCTTGGAACTACTCTACGAGCAGTACTTC
TRBD1	TRBV4-1	TRBJ1-2	once	CASSQERDRVYGYTF	TGCGCCAGCAGCCAAGAACGGGACAGGGTCTATGGCTACACCTTC
TRBD2	TRBV10-2	TRBJ2-5	-	CATGTSGGEETQYF	TGCGCCACCGGGACTAGCGGGGGGGAAGAGACCCAGTACTTC
TRBD1	TRBV10-3	TRBJ2-5	once	CAIRRQGAEETQYF	TGTGCCATCAGGCGACAGGGGGCGGAGGAGACCCAGTACTTC
TRBD1	TRBV5-1	TRBJ2-5	-	CASSVLQGGQETQYF	TGCGCCAGCAGCGTCTTACAGGGGGGCCAAGAGACCCAGTACTTC
TRBD1	TRBV30	TRBJ1-6	-	CAWDRVGSPLHF	TGTGCCTGGGACAGGGTGGGTTCACCCCTCCACTTT
TRBD2	TRBV7-2	TRBJ2-1	-	CASSLRGLAGGSYNEQFF	TGTGCCAGCAGCTTACGGGGACTAGCGGGGGGCTCCTACAATGAGCAGTTCTTC
TRBD1	TRBV5-1	TRBJ2-1	-	CASSPGTDTYNEQFF	TGCGCCAGCAGCCCCGGGACAGATACGTACAATGAGCAGTTCTTC
TRBD1	TRBV25-1	TRBJ1-6	-	CASSGWTGDNSPLHF	TGTGCCAGCAGTGGTTGGACAGGGGATAATTCACCCCTCCACTTT
-	TRBV7-8	TRBJ2-3	-	CASSFETSTDTQYF	TGTGCCAGCAGCTTCGAGACTAGCACAGATACGCAGTATTTT
-	TRBV30	TRBJ1-3	-	CAWRVLGSSGNTIYF	TGTGCCTGGAGAGTCTTGGGCAGCTCTGGAAACACCATATATTTT
-	TRBV5-4	TRBJ2-3	-	CASSPAGGASSTDTQYF	TGTGCCAGCAGCCCTGCTGGAGGGGCGTCTAGCACAGATACGCAGTATTTT
-	TRBV18	TRBJ1-5	-	CASQDSYSNQPQHF	TGTGCCAGCCAAGACAGCTATAGCAATCAGCCCCAGCATTTT
TRBD2	TRBV6-5	TRBJ2-3	-	CASSVTSGTDTQYF	TGTGCCAGCAGTGTAACTAGCGGCACAGATACGCAGTATTTT
TRBD2	TRBV19	TRBJ2-7	few	CASAESGGGYEQYF	TGTGCCAGCGCCGAGAGCGGGGGGGGTTACGAGCAGTACTTC
TRBD1	TRBV27	TRBJ2-7	-	CASSFRDRAGNEQYF	TGTGCCAGCAGTTTTAGGGACAGGGCTGGGAACGAGCAGTACTTC
-	TRBV5-4	TRBJ2-3	-	CASSFWQVGTDTQYF	TGTGCCAGCAGCTTTTGGCAGGTGGGCACAGATACGCAGTATTTT
TRBD1	TRBV18	TRBJ1-3	-	CASSLRTGGLEGSGNTIYF	TGTGCCAGCTCACTCCGGACAGGGGGCCTTGAAGGATCTGGAAACACCATATATTTT
-	TRBV6-5	TRBJ1-6	-	CASSLQENSPLHF	TGTGCCAGCAGTCTACAGGAAAATTCACCCCTCCACTTT
TRBD1	TRBV7-6	TRBJ1-5	-	CASSLESDRGQPQHF	TGTGCCAGCAGCTTAGAATCGGACAGGGGTCAGCCCCAGCATTTT